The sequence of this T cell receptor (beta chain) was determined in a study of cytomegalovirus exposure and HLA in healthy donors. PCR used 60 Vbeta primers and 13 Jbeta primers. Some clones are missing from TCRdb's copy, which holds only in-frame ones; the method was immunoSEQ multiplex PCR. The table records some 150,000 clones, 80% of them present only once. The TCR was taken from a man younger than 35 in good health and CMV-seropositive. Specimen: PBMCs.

DNA for the CDR3: TGTGCCAGCAGCCCCGGACAGGGGGCCGGGCAGCCCCAGCATTTT. Translation gives CASSPGQGAGQPQHF. J is TRBJ1-5 and V is TRBV9; the match to TRBD1 covers 11 bases. The CDR3 consists of 15 residues. Germline V lookup: CDR1 SGDLS, CDR2 YYNGEE. Trimming cost V 4 bases and J 7 bases; bases outside gene matches: 7.